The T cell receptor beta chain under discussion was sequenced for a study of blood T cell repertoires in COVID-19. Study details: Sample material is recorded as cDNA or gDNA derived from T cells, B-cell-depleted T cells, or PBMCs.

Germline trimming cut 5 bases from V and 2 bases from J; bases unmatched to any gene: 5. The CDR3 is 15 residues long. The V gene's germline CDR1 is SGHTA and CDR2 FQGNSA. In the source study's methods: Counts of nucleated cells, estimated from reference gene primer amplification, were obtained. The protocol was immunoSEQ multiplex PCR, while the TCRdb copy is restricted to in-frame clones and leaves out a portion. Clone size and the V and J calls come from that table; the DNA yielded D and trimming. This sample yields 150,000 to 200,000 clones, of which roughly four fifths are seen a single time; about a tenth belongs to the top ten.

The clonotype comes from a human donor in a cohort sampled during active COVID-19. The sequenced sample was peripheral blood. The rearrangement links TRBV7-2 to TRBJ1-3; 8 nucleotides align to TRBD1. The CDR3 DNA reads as TGTGCCAGCAGCGCAACAGGGGGGGCTGGAAACACCATATATTTT. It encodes CASSATGGAGNTIYF.